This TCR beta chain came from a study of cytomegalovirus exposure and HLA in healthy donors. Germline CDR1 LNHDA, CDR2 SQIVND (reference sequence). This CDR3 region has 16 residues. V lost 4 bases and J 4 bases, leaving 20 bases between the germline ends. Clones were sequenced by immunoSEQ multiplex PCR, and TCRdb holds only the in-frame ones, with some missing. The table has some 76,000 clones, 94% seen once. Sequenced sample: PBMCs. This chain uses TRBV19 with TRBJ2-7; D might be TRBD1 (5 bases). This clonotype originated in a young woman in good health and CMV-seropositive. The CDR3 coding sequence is TGTGCCAGTAGTAAAAGCCAGGGTTCTTCCATTTACGAGCAGTACTTC. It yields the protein CASSKSQGSSIYEQYF.